What follows are 21 T cell receptor beta chains derived from one specimen sequenced in a study of T cell changes during pregnancy in multiple sclerosis (dated by TCRdb to about 2019). Libraries were built with the immunoSEQ multiplex PCR assay. Drawn from immuneACCESS, this table holds only the in-frame rearrangements with V and J called that TCRdb kept. Clones are partly lost; checked studies trace under half to an unresolved V gene and leave the rest unexplained. Present in this sample are 30,000 to 35,000 clones, 90% of which were seen just once. In total, the top ten clones hold about 0.5% of the sample. The sample consisted of CD4+ T cells from peripheral blood mononuclear cells, taken in the third trimester of pregnancy. Receptors originate from a female donor in good health, enrolled as a control in a pregnancy study.

The chain recombines TRBV5-5 with TRBJ1-3; 9 nucleotides match TRBD1. V gave up 0 bases and J gave up 4 bases; unmatched junction bases: 5. This CDR3 is built from 16 residues. Germline V gene sequence: CDR1 SGHKS, CDR2 YYEKEE (reference sequence). This CDR3 is CASSLDTGGSGNTIYF. CDR3 nucleotides: TGTGCCAGCAGCTTGGACACAGGGGGCTCCGGAAACACCATATATTTT.

V is TRBV2 and J is TRBJ2-3; 7 positions match TRBD2. The CDR3 has 16 amino acids. V lost 5 bases to trimming and J lost 0 bases; unmatched junction nucleotides: 8. CDR1 is SNHLY and CDR2 is FYNNEI in the germline V gene. The CDR3 bases are TGTGCCAGCAGTTTGGGGAGCGGGACTAGCACAGATACGCAGTATTTT. Translated, it gives CASSLGSGTSTDTQYF.

This chain links TRBV10-1 with TRBJ2-5; 7 nucleotides line up with TRBD2. Germline V gives CDR1 WNHNN, CDR2 SYGVQD (reference sequence). This CDR3 has 16 amino acids. The trim removed 3 bases at V and 1 base at J, leaving 8 bases unmatched. This CDR3 is CASSESARGIQETQYF. CDR3 nucleotide sequence: TGCGCCAGCAGTGAATCGGCGCGGGGGATCCAAGAGACCCAGTACTTC.

V gene TRBV5-1 combines with J gene TRBJ2-1; perhaps TRBD2 as D (5 bases). The CDR3 runs 15 residues. Germline V lookup: CDR1 SGHRS, CDR2 YFSETQ. V lost 1 base and J lost 5, with 13 bases in between. The CDR3 nucleotides read TGCGCCAGCAGCTTGTTGGGTCTAGCCAACAATGAGCAGTTCTTC. It codes for CASSLLGLANNEQFF.

This clone was counted once. The junction shows a germline mismatch at one end, possibly a read error. The V call is TRBV6-4, the J call TRBJ2-1; 10 bases align to TRBD2. This CDR3 is built from 13 residues. CDR1 and CDR2 from the germline V gene are MRHNA and SNTAGT. The CDR3 DNA sequence: TGTGCCAGCAACGGTGGAGCGGGAGGGCCTCTAATCTTC. Residues: CASNGGAGGPLIF.

The rearrangement joins TRBV9 to TRBJ1-2, with D possibly TRBD1 on 5 matching bases. From germline, CDR1 is SGDLS and CDR2 YYNGEE. The CDR3 totals 15 residues. The ends were cut back, 3 bases at V and 0 bases at J, with 12 bases in the middle. The CDR3 loop is CASSGGGSPNYGYTF. In DNA, the CDR3 is TGTGCCAGCAGCGGGGGGGGAAGCCCTAACTATGGCTACACCTTC.

The chain is built from TRBV7-2 and TRBJ2-1; TRBD1 agrees at 8 bases. The germline gives CDR1 SGHTA, CDR2 FQGNSA. Germline trimming cut 5 bases from V and 5 bases from J; bases unmatched to any gene: 8. The length of the CDR3 is 15 residues. CDR3 amino acids: CASSQGQGRNNEQFF. CDR3 nucleotide sequence: TGTGCCAGCAGCCAAGGACAGGGTCGGAACAATGAGCAGTTCTTC. Supplemented by reference TRBV7-2 and TRBJ2-1, the full variable domain reads GAGVSQSPSNKVTEKGKDVELRCDPISGHTALYWYRQSLGQGLEFLIYFQGNSAPDKSGLPSDRFSAERTGGSVSTLTIQRTQQEDSAVYLCASSQGQGRNNEQFFGPGTRLTVL.

The V call is TRBV6-5, the J call TRBJ2-7; tentative D call: TRBD1 (5 bases). Per the germline V gene, CDR1 is MNHEY and CDR2 is SVGAGI. V was trimmed by 0 bases and J by 4 bases, leaving 13 bases between them. The CDR3 covers 15 residues. CDR3 DNA sequence: TGTGCCAGCAGTTACTCGAGAAGCAGGGAATACGAGCAGTACTTC. As protein: CASSYSRSREYEQYF.

Sample share makes this clone medium-sized. The genes are TRBV5-4 and TRBJ1-2; D may be TRBD1 (6 bases). There are 14 residues in the CDR3. CDR1 SGHNT and CDR2 YYREEE come from the germline V gene (reference sequence). V lost 9 bases, J lost 4 bases, and 19 bases lay in between. The CDR3 protein is CAIQTLGGAYGYTF. CDR3 coding DNA: TGTGCCATCCAGACCCTGGGGGGGGCCTATGGCTACACCTTC.

The rearrangement joins TRBV10-3 to TRBJ1-1; D not resolved. The V gene lost 0 bases and the J gene lost 1 base, with 6 bases spanning the gap. The CDR3 length is 14 residues. In germline, CDR1 is ENHRY, CDR2 SYGVKD. The CDR3 protein is CAISESGRNTEAFF. In nucleotides, the CDR3 is TGTGCCATCAGTGAGTCCGGGAGGAACACTGAAGCTTTCTTT.

This chain uses TRBV5-1 with TRBJ2-3; 10 bases align to TRBD1. Germline loops: CDR1 SGHRS, CDR2 YFSETQ. The V and J ends lost 2 bases and 2 bases, in that order; junction bases with no gene match: 5. CDR3 length: 16 residues. The CDR3 sequence is CASSLGQGEFTDTQYF. The CDR3 DNA reads TGCGCCAGCAGCTTAGGACAGGGGGAATTCACAGATACGCAGTATTTT. Based on the CDR3 plus reference TRBV5-1 and TRBJ2-3, the full variable domain is KAGVTQTPRYLIKTRGQQVTLSCSPISGHRSVSWYQQTPGQGLQFLFEYFSETQRNKGNFPGRFSGRQFSNSRSEMNVSTLELGDSALYLCASSLGQGEFTDTQYFGPGTRLTVL.

The chain's CDR3 is CASSYSQGHGNTIYF. For the CDR3, the DNA is TGTGCCAGCAGTTACAGCCAGGGACACGGAAACACCATATATTTT. V and J are TRBV6-5 and TRBJ1-3; maybe TRBD1 (6 bases). The CDR3 has 15 amino acids. The V gene's germline CDR1 is MNHEY and CDR2 SVGAGI. V lost 2 bases, J lost 4 bases, and 12 bases lay in between.

The V call is TRBV30, the J call TRBJ1-4; D uncertain. The CDR3 spans 13 residues. Per the germline V gene, CDR1 is GTSNPN and CDR2 is SVGIG (reference sequence). V dropped 1 base and J dropped 2 bases, with 5 bases sitting between them. The CDR3 loop is CAWSAGTNEKLFF. The CDR3 bases are TGTGCCTGGAGTGCGGGGACTAATGAAAAACTGTTTTTT.

The V gene is TRBV29-1, the J gene TRBJ2-3, with 9 bases fitting TRBD2. With 5 bases clipped from V and 3 bases from J, the junction kept 6 bases outside the gene matches. The length of the CDR3 is 14 residues. Germline assignment: CDR1 SQVTM and CDR2 ANQGSEA. CDR3 loop: CSVTAGGGTDTQYF. CDR3 nucleotides: TGCAGCGTTACAGCGGGGGGAGGGACAGATACGCAGTATTTT.

The genes are TRBV7-2 and TRBJ2-3, with 11 bases identical to TRBD2. With V trimmed by 1 base and J by 5 bases, 8 bases remained unmatched. Per the germline V gene, CDR1 is SGHTA and CDR2 is FQGNSA. The CDR3 extends over 17 amino acids. The CDR3 DNA reads as TGTGCCAGCAGCTTAGTTCGGCTAGCGGGGGGCCGAGATACGCAGTATTTT. Residues: CASSLVRLAGGRDTQYF.

The V and J genes are TRBV4-2 and TRBJ1-3; 9 bases fit TRBD1. The germline V gene has CDR1 LGHNA and CDR2 YNFKEQ. With V trimmed by 4 bases and J by 8 bases, 3 bases remained unmatched. This CDR3 is built from 13 residues. DNA of the CDR3: TGTGCCAGCAGCCGGGACAGGGCGGACACCATATATTTT. Encoded protein: CASSRDRADTIYF.

CDR3 sequence (DNA): TGCGCCAGCAGCCAAGTTTCTGGCAGGGTCGGTGGTAATTCACCCCTCCACTTT. It specifies CASSQVSGRVGGNSPLHF. V and J are TRBV4-1 and TRBJ1-6; tentatively, D is TRBD1 (5 bases). CDR1 MGHRA and CDR2 YSYEKL come from the germline V gene. The CDR3 is made up of 18 amino acids. Trimming pared 1 base from V and 6 bases from J, leaving 19 bases between.

This clone has a single count. The chain combines TRBV9 with TRBJ2-2; 9 bases line up with TRBD2. The V gene end was trimmed by 4 bases and the J gene end by 6 bases; junction bases not matched to a gene: 19. The CDR3 runs to 19 residues. Germline CDR1 and CDR2: SGDLS and YYNGEE. The CDR3: CASSPRERGALLAAGELFF. CDR3 DNA: TGTGCCAGCAGCCCCCGGGAGCGGGGGGCCCTTCTGGCGGCCGGGGAGCTGTTTTTT.

The chain joins TRBV6-5 to TRBJ2-3; the D gene is possibly TRBD2 (7 bases). Germline lookup yields CDR1 MNHEY and CDR2 SVGAGI. The length of the CDR3 is 15 residues. With 2 bases removed from V and 6 bases from J, the gap between germline ends came to 15 bases. CDR3 in amino acids: CASSYGRGALDTQYF. In nucleotides, the CDR3 is TGTGCCAGCAGTTACGGGAGGGGGGCACTTGATACGCAGTATTTT.

CDR3 residues: CASSLKGGGRGPYNEQFF. The DNA for the CDR3 is TGTGCCAGCAGCTTAAAGGGGGGGGGCAGGGGGCCCTACAATGAGCAGTTCTTC. This chain links TRBV7-9 with TRBJ2-1, with D possibly TRBD1 on 8 matching bases. The CDR3 covers 18 residues. Between the trimmed V and J ends, which lost 2 bases and 2 bases, there was a span of 19 bases. Germline values: CDR1 SEHNR, CDR2 FQNEAQ (reference sequence).

V usage is TRBV5-1 and J usage is TRBJ2-7; 9 bases are shared with TRBD1. Germline CDR1 SGHRS, CDR2 YFSETQ. V trimming: 4 bases; J trimming: 3 bases; junction bases outside the gene matches: 8. The CDR3 has 15 residues. CDR3 DNA sequence: TGCGCCAGCAGCCCTCGGACAGGGGTAAACTACGAGCAGTACTTC. Translation: CASSPRTGVNYEQYF.